The rows below give T cell receptor beta chains drawn from one sample of a study of cytomegalovirus exposure and HLA in healthy donors. Measured with immunoSEQ multiplex PCR; TCRdb has only the in-frame clones, and not every one. This sample yields about 200,000 clones, of which 84% are seen a single time; 10% to 15% belongs to the top ten. Source material: PBMCs. The receptor set was obtained from a woman aged 25-40 years in good health and CMV-seropositive. Both conserved end residues are part of each CDR3. The order of the fields is J gene, clone size, V gene, D gene, CDR3 DNA, CDR3 protein. D genes are given only for firm matches. The size entry is marked missing in some rows and otherwise reads once, few, many or a size class.

TRBJ1-2 | . | TRBV28 | TRBD1 | TGTGCCAGCAGTACCCGGACAGGGATATCAGGCTACACCTTC | CASSTRTGISGYTF
TRBJ2-2 | . | TRBV9 | . | TGTGCCAGCAGCATCTTTCTGAACACCGGGGAGCTGTTTTTT | CASSIFLNTGELFF
TRBJ2-7 | . | TRBV6-1 | TRBD1 | TGTGCCAGCAGTGAACAGGGACAGGGTTTCGAGCAGTACTTC | CASSEQGQGFEQYF
TRBJ1-2 | . | TRBV27 | TRBD1 | TGTGCCAGCAGTTTAACCAGGGGGGTCGCCTTCTTCGGCTACACCTTC | CASSLTRGVAFFGYTF
TRBJ2-1 | . | TRBV25-1 | . | TGTGCCAGCAGTGGTCGTGAGCAGTTCTTC | CASSGREQFF
TRBJ2-1 | many | TRBV5-6 | . | TGTGCCAGCAGCTTGGTTCGGGGGAATGAGCAGTTCTTC | CASSLVRGNEQFF
TRBJ2-3 | . | TRBV5-1 | TRBD2 | TGCGCCAGCAGCTTGGCAGGGACTAGTCGCGGCACAGATACGCAGTATTTT | CASSLAGTSRGTDTQYF
TRBJ2-3 | . | TRBV5-1 | TRBD1 | TGCGCCAGCAGCTTGCTTGGGACAGGGGACCCAGATACGCAGTATTTT | CASSLLGTGDPDTQYF
TRBJ2-7 | . | TRBV6-5 | TRBD2 | TGTGCCAGCAGTTCCCGGCTAGCGGTCTACGAGCAGTACTTC | CASSSRLAVYEQYF
TRBJ1-1 | few | TRBV5-4 | . | TGTGCCAGCAGCCAGCCGGGTACGGCTGAAGCTTTCTTT | CASSQPGTAEAFF
TRBJ1-2 | . | TRBV6-5 | . | TGTGCCAGCAGTTACACCTTAGACAGGCCGCGGGGCTACACCTTC | CASSYTLDRPRGYTF
TRBJ1-4 | many | TRBV7-2 | TRBD1 | TGTGCCAGCAGCGACCGGGACAGGGACCCCAATGAAAAACTGTTTTTT | CASSDRDRDPNEKLFF